Listed below are T cell receptor beta chains from one sample, sequenced in a study of control samples from healthy donors and cancer patients. Sequencing used immunoSEQ multiplex PCR; TCRdb keeps in-frame clones, though not all of them. In the table there are some 120,000 clones, around 90% of which are singletons. Sequencing was carried out using blood. The receptors were sampled from a woman aged 70-85 years in good health. Each CDR3 is given with its conserved first and last residue. The D gene is left open where the match is weak. Clone size, where shown, is once, few, many, or a class for clones that have expanded.

abundance: medium-sized
d_gene: TRBD1
v_gene: TRBV2
j_gene: TRBJ2-3
CDR3nt: TGTGCCAGCAGTGATTTCCCCGGGACAGCGAGCACAGATACGCAGTATTTT
CDR3aa: CASSDFPGTASTDTQYF

abundance: few
d_gene: TRBD1
v_gene: TRBV28
j_gene: TRBJ2-3
CDR3nt: TGTGCCAGCAGTTTATTCTCGGGACAGGGAATGACAGATACGCAGTATTTT
CDR3aa: CASSLFSGQGMTDTQYF

abundance: .
d_gene: TRBD1
v_gene: TRBV2
j_gene: TRBJ2-3
CDR3nt: TGTGCCAGCAGTACGGACAGGGGCACAGATACGCAGTATTTT
CDR3aa: CASSTDRGTDTQYF

abundance: .
d_gene: .
v_gene: TRBV13
j_gene: TRBJ1-1
CDR3nt: TGTGCCAGCAGCTGGGGCGGGACTGAAGCTTTCTTT
CDR3aa: CASSWGGTEAFF

abundance: .
d_gene: TRBD1
v_gene: TRBV5-1
j_gene: TRBJ2-5
CDR3nt: TGCGCCAGCAGCCATGGGACAGGACAAGAGACCCAGTACTTC
CDR3aa: CASSHGTGQETQYF

abundance: .
d_gene: TRBD2
v_gene: TRBV29-1
j_gene: TRBJ2-3
CDR3nt: TGCAGCGTCGCCGGGACTAGCGGGGGGAGCACAGATACGCAGTATTTT
CDR3aa: CSVAGTSGGSTDTQYF

abundance: .
d_gene: .
v_gene: TRBV7-7
j_gene: TRBJ2-2
CDR3nt: TGTGCCAGCAGCTTTACAGAGGCCGGGGAGCTGTTTTTT
CDR3aa: CASSFTEAGELFF

abundance: .
d_gene: .
v_gene: TRBV6-5
j_gene: TRBJ2-7
CDR3nt: TGTGCCAGCAGTTACGACTCCAGCCCTTACTACGAGCAGTACTTC
CDR3aa: CASSYDSSPYYEQYF

abundance: once
d_gene: .
v_gene: TRBV19
j_gene: TRBJ2-1
CDR3nt: TGTGCCAGTAGCCCGAGGGAAAACAATGAGCAGTTCTTC
CDR3aa: CASSPRENNEQFF

abundance: .
d_gene: .
v_gene: TRBV19
j_gene: TRBJ1-5
CDR3nt: TGTGCCAGTACCACCCGGGACGGAGGCGATCAGCCCCAGCATTTT
CDR3aa: CASTTRDGGDQPQHF

abundance: .
d_gene: TRBD2
v_gene: TRBV20-1
j_gene: TRBJ2-1
CDR3nt: TGCAGTGCCTATACTAGCGGCGAGCAGTTCTTC
CDR3aa: CSAYTSGEQFF

abundance: few
d_gene: .
v_gene: TRBV4-3
j_gene: TRBJ2-7
CDR3nt: TGCGCCAGCAGCCAAGATAGGTCAGGCAAATACGAGCAGTACTTC
CDR3aa: CASSQDRSGKYEQYF

abundance: .
d_gene: TRBD1
v_gene: TRBV19
j_gene: TRBJ1-2
CDR3nt: TGTGCCAGTAGTATAGACCTGACAGGGGGCTTTGACTATGGCTACACCTTC
CDR3aa: CASSIDLTGGFDYGYTF

abundance: .
d_gene: .
v_gene: TRBV5-1
j_gene: TRBJ2-7
CDR3nt: TGCGCCAGCAGCTTTTACCGGGACGGATCTTCCTACGAGCAGTACTTC
CDR3aa: CASSFYRDGSSYEQYF

abundance: .
d_gene: TRBD1
v_gene: TRBV19
j_gene: TRBJ2-7
CDR3nt: TGTGCCAGTAGAGAGGGGACAGGGAGCTCCTACGAGCAGTACTTC
CDR3aa: CASREGTGSSYEQYF

abundance: once
d_gene: .
v_gene: TRBV11-2
j_gene: TRBJ1-2
CDR3nt: TGTGCCAGCAGCTTAGCAGGGACCCATGGCTACACCTTC
CDR3aa: CASSLAGTHGYTF

abundance: .
d_gene: .
v_gene: TRBV5-1
j_gene: TRBJ1-2
CDR3nt: TGCGCCAGCAGCTCAGGAAGAGGGGAGGATGGCTACACCTTC
CDR3aa: CASSSGRGEDGYTF

abundance: .
d_gene: TRBD1
v_gene: TRBV6-5
j_gene: TRBJ2-7
CDR3nt: TGTGCCAGCAGAGTAGACAGGGGACCTTACGAGCAGTACTTC
CDR3aa: CASRVDRGPYEQYF

abundance: .
d_gene: .
v_gene: TRBV4-1
j_gene: TRBJ1-1
CDR3nt: TGCGCCAGCAGCCAAGTGTCGTCTTCGACTGAAGCTTTCTTT
CDR3aa: CASSQVSSSTEAFF

abundance: .
d_gene: TRBD1
v_gene: TRBV6-6
j_gene: TRBJ1-6
CDR3nt: TGTGCCAGCAGTTACGCCGGGACAGGTGGATCACCCCTCCACTTT
CDR3aa: CASSYAGTGGSPLHF

abundance: .
d_gene: .
v_gene: TRBV29-1
j_gene: TRBJ2-1
CDR3nt: TGCAGCGTTGAAGGTCGCAGCAACAATGAGCAGTTCTTC
CDR3aa: CSVEGRSNNEQFF

abundance: .
d_gene: TRBD1
v_gene: TRBV3-1/TRBV3-2
j_gene: TRBJ1-4
CDR3nt: TGTGCCAGCAGCCAACGGGACAGGGAGGGAAAACTGTTTTTT
CDR3aa: CASSQRDREGKLFF

abundance: .
d_gene: .
v_gene: TRBV19
j_gene: TRBJ2-7
CDR3nt: TGTGCCAGTCGGGCTGATACAAGCTCCTACGAGCAGTACTTC
CDR3aa: CASRADTSSYEQYF

abundance: .
d_gene: .
v_gene: TRBV6-5
j_gene: TRBJ1-1
CDR3nt: TGTGCCAGCAAAAAAGGGGGGACAACGGGCGACGCTTTCTTT
CDR3aa: CASKKGGTTGDAFF